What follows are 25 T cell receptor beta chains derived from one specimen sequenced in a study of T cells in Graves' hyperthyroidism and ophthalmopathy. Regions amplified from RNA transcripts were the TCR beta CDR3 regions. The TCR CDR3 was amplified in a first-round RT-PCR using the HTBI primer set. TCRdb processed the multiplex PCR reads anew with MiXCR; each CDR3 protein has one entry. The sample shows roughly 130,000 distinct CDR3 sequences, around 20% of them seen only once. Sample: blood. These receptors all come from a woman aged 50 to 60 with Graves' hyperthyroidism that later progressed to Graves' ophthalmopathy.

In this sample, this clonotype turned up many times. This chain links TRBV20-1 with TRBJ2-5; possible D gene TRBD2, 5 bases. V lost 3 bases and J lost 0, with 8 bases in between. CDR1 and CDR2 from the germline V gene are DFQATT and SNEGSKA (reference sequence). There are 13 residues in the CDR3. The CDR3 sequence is CSARDWYQETQYF. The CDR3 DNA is TGCAGTGCTAGGGACTGGTACCAAGAGACCCAGTACTTC.

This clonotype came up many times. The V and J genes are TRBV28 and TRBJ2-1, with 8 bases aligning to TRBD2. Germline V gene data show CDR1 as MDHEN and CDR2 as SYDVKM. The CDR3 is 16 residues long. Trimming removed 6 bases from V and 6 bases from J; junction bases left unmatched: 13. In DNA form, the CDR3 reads TGTGCCAGCAGCACCACATCCGGACTAGCCTCCAATGAGCAGTTCTTC. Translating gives CASSTTSGLASNEQFF.

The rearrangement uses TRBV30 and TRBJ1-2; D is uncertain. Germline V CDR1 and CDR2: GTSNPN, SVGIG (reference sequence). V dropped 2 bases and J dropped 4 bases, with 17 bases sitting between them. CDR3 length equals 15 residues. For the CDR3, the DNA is TGTGCCTGGAGTTCGGGTGGAGAGACGATCTATGGCTACACCTTC. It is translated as CAWSSGGETIYGYTF.

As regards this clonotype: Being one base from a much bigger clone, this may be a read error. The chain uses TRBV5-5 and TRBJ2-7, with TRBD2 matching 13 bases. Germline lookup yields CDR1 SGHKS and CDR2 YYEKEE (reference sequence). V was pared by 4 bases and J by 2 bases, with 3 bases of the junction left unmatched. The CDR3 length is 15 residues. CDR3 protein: CASSRGLAGAYEQYF. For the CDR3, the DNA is TGTGCCAGCAGCCGTGGACTAGCGGGGGCCTACGAGCAGTACTTC.

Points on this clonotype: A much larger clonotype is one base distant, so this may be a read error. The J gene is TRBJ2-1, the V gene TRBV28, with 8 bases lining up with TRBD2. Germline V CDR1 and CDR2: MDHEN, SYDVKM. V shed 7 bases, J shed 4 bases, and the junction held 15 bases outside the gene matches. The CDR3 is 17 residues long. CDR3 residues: CASTSRARASGYNEQFF. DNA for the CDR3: TGTGCCAGCACGTCCCGCGCACGGGCTAGCGGGTACAATGAGCAGTTCTTC.

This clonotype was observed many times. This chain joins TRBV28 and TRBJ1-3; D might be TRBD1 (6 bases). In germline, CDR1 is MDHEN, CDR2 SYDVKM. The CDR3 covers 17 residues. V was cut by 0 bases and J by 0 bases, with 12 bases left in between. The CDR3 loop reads CASSLWAGANSGNTIYF. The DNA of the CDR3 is TGTGCCAGCAGTTTATGGGCGGGGGCAAACTCTGGAAACACCATATATTTT.

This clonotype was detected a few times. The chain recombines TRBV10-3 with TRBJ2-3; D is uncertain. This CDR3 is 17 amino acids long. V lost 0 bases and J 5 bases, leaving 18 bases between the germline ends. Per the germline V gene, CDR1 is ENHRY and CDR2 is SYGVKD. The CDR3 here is CAISESIIGPIGDTQYF. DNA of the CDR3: TGTGCCATCAGTGAGTCGATTATTGGGCCTATCGGAGATACGCAGTATTTT.

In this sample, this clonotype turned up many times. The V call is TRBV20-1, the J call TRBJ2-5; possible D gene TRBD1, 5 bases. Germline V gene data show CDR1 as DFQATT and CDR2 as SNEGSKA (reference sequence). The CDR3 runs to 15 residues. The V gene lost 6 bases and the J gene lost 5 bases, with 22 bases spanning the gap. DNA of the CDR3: TGCAGTGCCCAGTACTCGGACCCGCGACAGGAGACCCAGTACTTC. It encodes CSAQYSDPRQETQYF.

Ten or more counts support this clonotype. The CDR3 DNA reads TGTGCCAGCAGGGAAAGACAGGGTGGGTCCTACGAGCAGTACTTC. Protein product: CASRERQGGSYEQYF. The chain combines TRBV6-1 with TRBJ2-7; 7 bases are a match to TRBD1. The V and J ends lost 6 bases and 1 base, in that order; junction bases with no gene match: 9. The CDR3 sequence is 15 residues long. The germline gives CDR1 MNHNS, CDR2 SASEGT.

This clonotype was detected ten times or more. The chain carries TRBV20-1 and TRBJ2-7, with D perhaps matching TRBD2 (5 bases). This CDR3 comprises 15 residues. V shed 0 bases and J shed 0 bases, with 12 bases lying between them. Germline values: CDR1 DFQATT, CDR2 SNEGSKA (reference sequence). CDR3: CSARDQSGYSYEQYF. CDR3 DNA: TGCAGTGCTAGAGATCAGAGCGGATACTCCTACGAGCAGTACTTC.

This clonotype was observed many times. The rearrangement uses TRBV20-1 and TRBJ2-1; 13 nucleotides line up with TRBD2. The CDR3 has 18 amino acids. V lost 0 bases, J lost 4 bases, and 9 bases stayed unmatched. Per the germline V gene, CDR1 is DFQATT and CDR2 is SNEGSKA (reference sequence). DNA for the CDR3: TGCAGTGCTAGAGATCTCCCGGGACTAGCGGGACCTTACAATGAGCAGTTCTTC. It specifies CSARDLPGLAGPYNEQFF.

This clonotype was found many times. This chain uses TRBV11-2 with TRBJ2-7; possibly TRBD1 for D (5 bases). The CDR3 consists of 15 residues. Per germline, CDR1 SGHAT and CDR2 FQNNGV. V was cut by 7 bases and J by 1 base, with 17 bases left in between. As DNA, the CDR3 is TGTGCCAGCAAAAGCCAAAGTACAGGTTCCTACGAGCAGTACTTC. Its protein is CASKSQSTGSYEQYF.

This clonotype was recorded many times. The CDR3 DNA reads TGCGCCAGCAGTGAGTCCCGGGAGTGGGAAGCTTTCTTT. Its translation is CASSESREWEAFF. This chain joins TRBV10-2 and TRBJ1-1, with D uncertain. Germline values: CDR1 WSHSY, CDR2 SAAADI. The length of the CDR3 is 13 residues. Trimming stripped 0 bases from V and 8 bases from J, with 10 bases between.

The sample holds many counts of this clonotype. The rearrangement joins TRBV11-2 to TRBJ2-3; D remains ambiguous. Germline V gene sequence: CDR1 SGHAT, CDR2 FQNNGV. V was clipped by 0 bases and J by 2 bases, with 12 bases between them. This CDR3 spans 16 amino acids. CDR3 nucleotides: TGTGCCAGCAGCTTAGAGTTGGCCAGACCCACAGATACGCAGTATTTT. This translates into CASSLELARPTDTQYF.

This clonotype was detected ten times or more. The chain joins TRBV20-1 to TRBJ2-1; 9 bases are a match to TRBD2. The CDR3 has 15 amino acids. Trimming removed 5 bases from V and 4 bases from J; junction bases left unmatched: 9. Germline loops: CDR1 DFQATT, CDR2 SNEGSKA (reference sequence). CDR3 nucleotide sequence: TGCAGTGCTGAAAGCGGGAGGCACGGGTACAATGAGCAGTTCTTC. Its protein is CSAESGRHGYNEQFF.

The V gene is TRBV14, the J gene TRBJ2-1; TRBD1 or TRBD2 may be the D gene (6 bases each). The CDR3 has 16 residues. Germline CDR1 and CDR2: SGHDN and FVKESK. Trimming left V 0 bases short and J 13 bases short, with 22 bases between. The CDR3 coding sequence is TGTGCCAGCAGCCAAGATACCGTAGCCGCCACGGGGGCCCAGTTCTTC. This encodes CASSQDTVAATGAQFF. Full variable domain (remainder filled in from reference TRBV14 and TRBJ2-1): EAGVTQFPSHSVIEKGQTVTLRCDPISGHDNLYWYRRVMGKEIKFLLHFVKESKQDESGMPNNRFLAERTGGTYSTLKVQPAELEDSGVYFCASSQDTVAATGAQFFGPGTRLTVL.

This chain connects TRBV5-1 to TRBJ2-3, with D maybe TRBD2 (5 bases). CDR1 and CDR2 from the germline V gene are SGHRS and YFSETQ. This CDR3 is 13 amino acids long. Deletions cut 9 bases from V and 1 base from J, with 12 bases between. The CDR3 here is CATRGSRTDTQYF. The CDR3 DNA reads TGCGCCACTCGAGGGTCCCGCACAGATACGCAGTATTTT.

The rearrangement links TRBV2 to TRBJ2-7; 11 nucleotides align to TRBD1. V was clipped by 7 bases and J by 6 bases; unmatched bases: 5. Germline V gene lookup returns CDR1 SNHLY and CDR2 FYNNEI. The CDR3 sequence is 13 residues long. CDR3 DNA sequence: TGTGCCAGCAAATCGGACAGGGGGCGCGAGCAGTACTTC. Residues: CASKSDRGREQYF.

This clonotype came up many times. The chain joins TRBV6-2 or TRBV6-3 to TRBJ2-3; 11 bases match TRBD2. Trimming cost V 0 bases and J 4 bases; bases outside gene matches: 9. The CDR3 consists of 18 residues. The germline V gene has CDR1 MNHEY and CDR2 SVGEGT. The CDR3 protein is CASSYSRPTSGNPDTQYF. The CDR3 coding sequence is TGTGCCAGCAGTTACTCGAGACCGACTAGCGGGAATCCAGATACGCAGTATTTT.

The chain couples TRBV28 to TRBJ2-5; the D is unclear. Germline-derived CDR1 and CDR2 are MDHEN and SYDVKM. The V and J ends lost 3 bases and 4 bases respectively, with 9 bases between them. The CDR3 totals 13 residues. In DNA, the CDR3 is TGTGCCAGCAGTTTTGATGCAGGAGAGACCCAGTACTTC. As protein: CASSFDAGETQYF.

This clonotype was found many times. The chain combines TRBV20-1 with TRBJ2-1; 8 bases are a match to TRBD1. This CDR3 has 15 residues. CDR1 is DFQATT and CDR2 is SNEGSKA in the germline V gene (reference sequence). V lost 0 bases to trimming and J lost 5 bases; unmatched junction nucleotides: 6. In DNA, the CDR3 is TGCAGTGCTAGAGATCACGGGACAGGAGACAATGAGCAGTTCTTC. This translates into CSARDHGTGDNEQFF.

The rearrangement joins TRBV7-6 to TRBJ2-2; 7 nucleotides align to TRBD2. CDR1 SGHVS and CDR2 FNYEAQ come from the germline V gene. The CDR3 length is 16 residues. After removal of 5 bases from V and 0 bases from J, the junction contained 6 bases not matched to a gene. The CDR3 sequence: CASSPTGLTNTGELFF. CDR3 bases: TGTGCCAGCAGCCCGACGGGACTAACGAACACCGGGGAGCTGTTTTTT.

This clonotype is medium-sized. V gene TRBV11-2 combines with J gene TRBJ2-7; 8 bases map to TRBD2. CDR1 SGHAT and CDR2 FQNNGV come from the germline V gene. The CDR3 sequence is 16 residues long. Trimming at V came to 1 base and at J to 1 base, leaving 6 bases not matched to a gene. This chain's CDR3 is CASSLVSGSPSYEQYF. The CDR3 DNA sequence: TGTGCCAGCAGCTTAGTAAGCGGGAGTCCTTCCTACGAGCAGTACTTC.

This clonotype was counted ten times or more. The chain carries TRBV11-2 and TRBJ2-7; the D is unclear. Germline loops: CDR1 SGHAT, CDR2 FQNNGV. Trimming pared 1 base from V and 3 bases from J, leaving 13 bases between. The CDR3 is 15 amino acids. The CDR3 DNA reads TGTGCCAGCAGCTTAGGAGTTCCAGGAGTCTACGAGCAGTACTTC. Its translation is CASSLGVPGVYEQYF. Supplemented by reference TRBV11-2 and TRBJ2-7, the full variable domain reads EAGVAQSPRYKIIEKRQSVAFWCNPISGHATLYWYQQILGQGPKLLIQFQNNGVVDDSQLPKDRFSAERLKGVDSTLKIQPAKLEDSAVYLCASSLGVPGVYEQYFGPGTRLTVT.

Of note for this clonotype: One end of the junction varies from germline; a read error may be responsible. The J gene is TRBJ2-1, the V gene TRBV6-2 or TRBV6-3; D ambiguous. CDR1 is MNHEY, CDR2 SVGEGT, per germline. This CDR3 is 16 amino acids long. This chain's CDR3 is CASSADPPSSYNGQFF. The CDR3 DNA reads TGTGCCAGCAGTGCCGACCCCCCGAGCTCCTACAATGGGCAGTTCTTC.